These 25 T cell receptor beta chains came from one sample sequenced in a study of blood T cells in healthy people across ages. Using a J-beta primer mix together with a sample-barcoded 5' primer, a second PCR was run for roughly 7 to 11 cycles. In TCRdb, the 5' RACE reads were re-called with MiXCR into one record per CDR3 protein. The sample contains about 940,000 distinct CDR3 sequences, around 49% of which appear only once. Input material: blood. Receptor source: a man aged 30 to 45 in good health.

The chain is built from TRBV3-1 and TRBJ2-5, with D perhaps matching TRBD1 or TRBD2 (5 bases each). The ends were cut back, 0 bases at V and 5 bases at J, with 13 bases in the middle. The germline V gene has CDR1 LGHDT and CDR2 YNNKEL (reference sequence). The CDR3 is made up of 15 amino acids. The CDR3 is CASSQDAGAWETQYF. Here the CDR3 DNA reads TGTGCCAGCAGCCAAGATGCCGGGGCTTGGGAGACCCAGTACTTC.

V and J are TRBV7-9 and TRBJ2-5; 9 nucleotides line up with TRBD1. With the DNA end fitting TRBJ2-7 better, the J assignment may be wrong. From germline, CDR1 is SEHNR and CDR2 FQNEAQ (reference sequence). The CDR3 sequence is 14 residues long. DNA for the CDR3: TGTGCCAGCAGCATAACGGGACAGGGTTACGAGCAGTACTTC. This translates into CASSITGQGYEQYF.

The chain links TRBV5-8 to TRBJ1-5, with no clear D. The germline V gene encodes CDR1 SGHTS and CDR2 YDEGEE. The ends were cut back, 1 base at V and 1 base at J, with 9 bases in the middle. The CDR3 is 15 amino acids. CDR3 DNA: TGTGCCAGCAGCTTGTTTGCGGAGAGCAATCAGCCCCAGCATTTT. This sequence encodes CASSLFAESNQPQHF. Full variable domain (outside the CDR3, taken from reference TRBV5-8 and TRBJ1-5): EAGVTQSPTHLIKTRGQQATLRCSPISGHTSVYWYQQALGLGLQFLLWYDEGEERNRGNFPPRFSGRQFPNYSSELNVNALELEDSALYLCASSLFAESNQPQHFGDGTRLSIL.

This clonotype was recorded once. The chain joins TRBV12-3 or TRBV12-4 to TRBJ2-1; D unclear. This CDR3 has 14 residues. V shed 5 bases and J shed 10 bases, with 18 bases lying between them. CDR3: CASSRRRAPYEQFF. Here the CDR3 DNA reads TGTGCCAGCAGTCGACGCCGGGCACCTTACGAGCAGTTCTTC.

This chain connects TRBV13 to TRBJ2-3, with 7 bases lining up with TRBD2. The CDR3 runs to 14 residues. Per germline, CDR1 PRHDT and CDR2 FYEKMQ (reference sequence). Trimming at V came to 1 base and at J to 8 bases, leaving 6 bases not matched to a gene. DNA for the CDR3: TGTGCCAGCAGCTTAGCGGGGGGAGGCGCTACGCAGTATTTT. Translating gives CASSLAGGGATQYF. Looking up the rest from reference TRBV13 and TRBJ2-3 gives the full variable domain: AAGVIQSPRHLIKEKRETATLKCYPIPRHDTVYWYQQGPGQDPQFLISFYEKMQSDKGSIPDRFSAQQFSDYHSELNMSSLELGDSALYFCASSLAGGGATQYFGPGTRLTVL.

The genes are TRBV27 and TRBJ2-5; D gene ambiguous. Germline CDR1 and CDR2: MNHEY and SMNVEV (reference sequence). The CDR3 has 15 amino acids. With 3 bases removed from V and 1 base from J, the gap between germline ends came to 12 bases. The CDR3 loop reads CASSFGSWFQETQYF. In DNA, the CDR3 is TGTGCCAGCAGTTTTGGGTCATGGTTCCAAGAGACCCAGTACTTC.

This clonotype showed up just a few times. This chain joins TRBV7-2 and TRBJ2-1; TRBD1 is a possible D gene (6 bases). The germline V and J ends were trimmed by 5 bases and 6 bases, with 11 bases remaining between them. This CDR3 has 13 amino acids. Germline CDR1 SGHTA, CDR2 FQGNSA. The chain's CDR3 is CASSMGQFNEQFF. The CDR3 nucleotides read TGTGCCAGCAGCATGGGACAATTCAATGAGCAGTTCTTC.

This clonotype was observed a few times. A clone one base away is much larger, so this may be a read error. J is TRBJ2-1 and V is TRBV28; TRBD2 aligns across 12 bases. The CDR3 spans 15 residues. V lost 3 bases to trimming and J lost 8 bases; unmatched junction nucleotides: 5. Germline V gene data show CDR1 as MDHEN and CDR2 as SYDVKM. The CDR3 reads CASSFRTSGVDEQFF. The CDR3 region has the DNA TGTGCCAGCAGTTTCCGGACTAGCGGGGTCGATGAGCAGTTCTTC.

The rearrangement links TRBV6-5 to TRBJ2-7, with TRBD1 identical over 11 bases. V lost 0 bases and J lost 9; bases outside the gene matches: 7. The germline V gene has CDR1 MNHEY and CDR2 SVGAGI. CDR3 length: 15 amino acids. The CDR3 sequence: CASSYSGTGGNMQYF. CDR3 bases: TGTGCCAGCAGTTACTCCGGGACAGGGGGGAATATGCAGTACTTC.

Ten or more counts support this clonotype. The V call is TRBV12-3 or TRBV12-4, the J call TRBJ2-7; possible D gene TRBD1, 6 bases. The CDR3 extends over 12 amino acids. Trimming shortened V by 4 bases and J by 3 bases, and 7 bases separated the two germline ends. CDR3 sequence (DNA): TGTGCCAGCAGTTCACAGGGCTACGAGCAGTACTTC. It yields the protein CASSSQGYEQYF.

V gene TRBV7-2 combines with J gene TRBJ2-7; D may correspond to TRBD1 or TRBD2 (5 bases each). Trimming took off 4 bases at V and 6 bases at J, with 22 bases between the two ends. CDR3 length: 16 residues. The germline gives CDR1 SGHTA, CDR2 FQGNSA. CDR3 bases: TGTGCCAGCAGCTCATACGGGGATCCAGGGTGGTTCGAGCAGTACTTC. This translates into CASSSYGDPGWFEQYF.

CDR3 DNA sequence: TGTGCCAGCAGCTTAGGACTAGCGGGACTCCAACAAGAGACCCAGTACTTC. Amino acids: CASSLGLAGLQQETQYF. This chain uses TRBV11-2 with TRBJ2-5; 11 bases match TRBD2. The CDR3 sequence is 17 residues long. V lost 1 base and J lost 2; bases outside the gene matches: 6. Germline loops: CDR1 SGHAT, CDR2 FQNNGV.

This clonotype occurred a few times. CDR3 nucleotide sequence: TGTGCCAGCAGCTTAACGGACCTCCGCGATGAGCAGTTCTTC. Its translation is CASSLTDLRDEQFF. The J gene is TRBJ2-1, the V gene TRBV11-3; D remains unclear. Germline CDR1 and CDR2: SGHNT and YENEEA. The CDR3 is made up of 14 amino acids. V was pared by 2 bases and J by 8 bases, with 13 bases between.

Only a few counts were recorded for this clonotype. The rearrangement joins TRBV29-1 to TRBJ2-4; D might be TRBD2 (6 bases). Between the trimmed V and J ends, which lost 4 bases and 0 bases, there was a span of 10 bases. The CDR3 has 14 residues. Germline loops: CDR1 SQVTM, CDR2 ANQGSEA. The CDR3 DNA is TGCAGCGTTGCCGAGGGACTAGCCAAAAACATTCAGTACTTC. It is translated as CSVAEGLAKNIQYF.

In this sample, this clonotype turned up a few times. This chain links TRBV6-1 with TRBJ2-4, with D uncertain. The V gene lost 0 bases and the J gene lost 13 bases, with 10 bases spanning the gap. CDR1 is MNHNS, CDR2 SASEGT, per germline. This CDR3 has 12 amino acids. CDR3 sequence: CASSEALTEQYF. As DNA, the CDR3 is TGTGCCAGCAGTGAAGCGTTGACCGAACAGTACTTC.

This clonotype has a count of ten or more. The chain couples TRBV5-1 to TRBJ1-1, with a possible D match to TRBD1 (5 bases). Germline values: CDR1 SGHRS, CDR2 YFSETQ. V shed 3 bases and J shed 2 bases, with 8 bases lying between them. The CDR3 loop spans 13 amino acids. The CDR3, as DNA: TGCGCCAGCAGCTCGCGGGGCAACACTGAAGCTTTCTTT. This codes for CASSSRGNTEAFF.

This clonotype was found a few times. The chain is built from TRBV20-1 and TRBJ2-3; tentative D call: TRBD1 (6 bases). Germline CDR1 reads DFQATT; CDR2 reads SNEGSKA (reference sequence). This CDR3 comprises 13 residues. V was cut by 2 bases and J by 1 base, with 7 bases left in between. CDR3 region: CSARRTGTDTQYF. The CDR3 nucleotides are TGCAGTGCTAGAAGGACAGGCACAGATACGCAGTATTTT.

This rearrangement joins TRBV6-5 to TRBJ1-4; 9 bases are shared with TRBD1. The CDR3 contains 14 residues. The germline V gene encodes CDR1 MNHEY and CDR2 SVGAGI. The junction had 6 bases not matched to a gene; V was cut back by 5 bases and J by 8 bases. CDR3 sequence (DNA): TGTGCCAGCAGTGCGGGACAGGGTAGCGAAAAACTGTTTTTT. Its protein product is CASSAGQGSEKLFF.

Note on this clonotype: A read error may account for a junction end that differs from germline. The V and J genes are TRBV27 and TRBJ2-1; maybe TRBD2 (6 bases). This CDR3 comprises 14 residues. In germline, CDR1 is MNHEY, CDR2 SMNVEV (reference sequence). The CDR3 spells CAGSLGRGGNEQFF. The CDR3 DNA follows: TGTGCCGGCAGTCTGGGTCGGGGAGGCAATGAGCAGTTCTTC.

Remarks on this clonotype: A much more abundant neighbour one base away suggests this may be a read error. V usage is TRBV10-3 and J usage is TRBJ2-5, with 8 bases identical to TRBD2. The junction had 5 bases not matched to a gene; V was cut back by 7 bases and J by 1 base. The germline V gene has CDR1 ENHRY and CDR2 SYGVKD. This CDR3 is built from 14 residues. As DNA, the CDR3 is TGTGCCATCAAAGCCAGCGGGGGCCAAGAGACCCAGTACTTC. It encodes CAIKASGGQETQYF.

This clonotype was seen a few times. The chain carries TRBV5-4 and TRBJ2-1; D is undetermined. This CDR3 has 14 amino acids. Per germline, CDR1 SGHNT and CDR2 YYREEE (reference sequence). Trimming took 0 bases from V and 6 from J, leaving 10 bases between them. CDR3 sequence: CASSLVEEFNEQFF. In DNA form, the CDR3 reads TGTGCCAGCAGCTTGGTCGAGGAGTTCAATGAGCAGTTCTTC. The full variable domain, in which reference TRBV5-4 and TRBJ2-1 provide the parts outside the CDR3, is ETGVTQSPTHLIKTRGQQVTLRCSSQSGHNTVSWYQQALGQGPQFIFQYYREEENGRGNFPPRFSGLQFPNYSSELNVNALELDDSALYLCASSLVEEFNEQFFGPGTRLTVL.

This clonotype was picked up a small number of times. This sequence joins TRBV15 and TRBJ2-4, with 8 bases fitting TRBD1. Unmatched junction bases numbered 7, after V lost 0 bases and J lost 0 bases. CDR1 is LNHNV, CDR2 YYDKDF, per germline (reference sequence). The length of the CDR3 is 18 residues. The CDR3: CATSRDQGQAVAKNIQYF. The CDR3 DNA sequence: TGTGCCACCAGCAGAGATCAGGGACAGGCTGTAGCCAAAAACATTCAGTACTTC.

The rearrangement uses TRBV25-1 and TRBJ2-7, with D possibly being TRBD2 (6 bases). Germline lookup yields CDR1 MGHDK and CDR2 SYGVNS. The CDR3 is 13 residues long. Trimming took 10 bases from V and 6 from J, leaving 19 bases between them. As DNA, the CDR3 is TGTGCCACCAGAGTGGGGGGTGAAGGCGAGCAGTACTTC. Translated: CATRVGGEGEQYF.

The chain uses TRBV12-3 or TRBV12-4 and TRBJ1-2, with 7 bases that match TRBD1. V shed 4 bases and J 0 bases; nucleotides not matched to a gene: 11. This CDR3 has 17 amino acids. The CDR3 nucleotides are TGTGCCAGCAGTTCCAACCCCAACAGGGGAACTAACTATGGCTACACCTTC. Protein product: CASSSNPNRGTNYGYTF.

With regard to this clonotype: This may be a read error: a much more frequent sequence differs by one nucleotide. The chain combines TRBV6-2 or TRBV6-3 with TRBJ2-3; D may be TRBD1 (6 bases). Per germline, CDR1 MNHEY and CDR2 SVGEGT. Between the trimmed V and J ends, which lost 7 bases and 8 bases, there was a span of 22 bases. CDR3 size: 15 residues. The CDR3 DNA reads TGTGCCAGCACACTAACAGGGAGAAACGTGGCTACGCAGTATTTT. Its translation is CASTLTGRNVATQYF.